The text below deals with one T cell receptor beta chain. The antigen is undetermined. This sample was taken from a study of OX40 agonist ivuxolimab in advanced cancers. Turning to the study itself: The study treated patients with ivuxolimab, an agonistic anti-OX40 (CD134) antibody.

Produced via immunoSEQ multiplex PCR; TCRdb's table is partial and in-frame only. The data show more than 95,000 clones, 85% to 95% seen once. Trimming shortened V by 10 bases and J by 4 bases, and 15 bases separated the two germline ends. The CDR3 length is 12 residues. Germline assignment: CDR1 SGHRS and CDR2 YFSETQ. Study observations and caveats: With doses of 0.1 to 3.0 mg/kg, CD4+ and CD8+ blood T cells had undergone clonal expansion by week 6. The study found among the lowest clonal expansion in partial responders at 0.1-3.0 mg/kg.

The TCR sequence derives from an adult with an advanced solid tumor such as melanoma, head and neck, liver or kidney cancer. The chain employs TRBV5-1 and TRBJ2-7; D call uncertain. Sequencing used CD4+ or CD8+ T cells sorted from blood, obtained in a trial of the OX40 agonist ivuxolimab. CDR3 bases: TGCGCCTCCTCCTCCTCCTTTTACGAGCAGTACTTC. Translation: CASSSSFYEQYF.